The 6 T cell receptor beta chains below were found in one sample sequenced in a study of OX40 agonist ivuxolimab in advanced cancers. Assay used: immunoSEQ multiplex PCR; TCRdb lists only in-frame clones, some missing. The data hold approximately 77,000 clones, with about nine tenths observed a single time. Here the sequenced sample was CD4+ or CD8+ T cells sorted from blood, taken in a trial of the OX40 agonist ivuxolimab. The receptors derive from an adult with an advanced solid tumor such as melanoma, head and neck, liver or kidney cancer.

The gene calls are TRBV6-7 and TRBJ1-4; the D gene is possibly TRBD1 (5 bases). TRBV6-7 is designated an ORF whose function remains uncertain. This CDR3 spans 17 amino acids. V shed 5 bases and J shed 8 bases, with 24 bases lying between them. Here the CDR3 DNA reads TGTGCCAGCAGTGAACCCATGATCCGGGACGGGGAAGAAAAACTGTTTTTT. It specifies CASSEPMIRDGEEKLFF.

The chain links TRBV6-5 to TRBJ2-7, with D possibly matching TRBD2 (6 bases). The V end lost 4 bases, the J end lost 6 bases, and 16 bases lay between the germline ends. Germline V gene sequence: CDR1 MNHEY, CDR2 SVGAGI. The CDR3 covers 14 residues. CDR3 amino acids: CASSFRLDGSEQYF. CDR3 in DNA: TGTGCCAGCAGTTTCCGACTAGACGGCAGCGAGCAGTACTTC.

The rearrangement links TRBV12-5 to TRBJ2-7; possibly TRBD2 for D (6 bases). This CDR3 contains 11 residues. The germline V and J ends were trimmed by 3 bases and 12 bases, with 12 bases remaining between them. Germline assignment: CDR1 LGHNT and CDR2 FRNRAP. CDR3 in amino acids: CASGFAGSLYF. The CDR3 coding sequence is TGTGCTAGTGGTTTTGCGGGGAGCCTGTACTTC.

This clone was picked up a small number of times. The J gene is TRBJ1-1, the V gene TRBV7-9, with D perhaps TRBD1 (6 bases). Germline CDR1 SEHNR, CDR2 FQNEAQ (reference sequence). This CDR3 has 14 amino acids. V lost 3 bases and J 4 bases, leaving 12 bases between the germline ends. This CDR3 reads CASSLGTGSTEAFF. CDR3 coding DNA: TGTGCCAGCAGCTTGGGAACAGGGAGCACTGAAGCTTTCTTT.

The CDR3 region has the DNA TGTGCCAGCTGCCTGGGCGGGAGAGGGGAAGAGACCCAGTACTTC. This gives the protein CASCLGGRGEETQYF. This chain links TRBV7-2 with TRBJ2-5, with 7 nucleotides matching TRBD2. J was trimmed by 3 bases and V by 8 bases; bases with no gene match: 12. CDR1 and CDR2 from the germline V gene are SGHTA and FQGNSA. The CDR3 extends over 15 amino acids. The full variable domain, with the rest looked up from reference TRBV7-2 and TRBJ2-5, is GAGVSQSPSNKVTEKGKDVELRCDPISGHTALYWYRQSLGQGLEFLIYFQGNSAPDKSGLPSDRFSAERTGGSVSTLTIQRTQQEDSAVYLCASCLGGRGEETQYFGPGTRLLVL.

This clone was counted once. The chain has TRBV19 and TRBJ1-4, with D perhaps TRBD1 (6 bases). The CDR3 is made up of 14 amino acids. Looked up from germline, CDR1 is LNHDA and CDR2 is SQIVND (reference sequence). V lost 8 bases and J lost 4, with 14 bases in between. The CDR3 DNA reads TGTGCCAGTTCCGAGGGGGGGTTTAATGAAAAACTGTTTTTT. This codes for CASSEGGFNEKLFF.